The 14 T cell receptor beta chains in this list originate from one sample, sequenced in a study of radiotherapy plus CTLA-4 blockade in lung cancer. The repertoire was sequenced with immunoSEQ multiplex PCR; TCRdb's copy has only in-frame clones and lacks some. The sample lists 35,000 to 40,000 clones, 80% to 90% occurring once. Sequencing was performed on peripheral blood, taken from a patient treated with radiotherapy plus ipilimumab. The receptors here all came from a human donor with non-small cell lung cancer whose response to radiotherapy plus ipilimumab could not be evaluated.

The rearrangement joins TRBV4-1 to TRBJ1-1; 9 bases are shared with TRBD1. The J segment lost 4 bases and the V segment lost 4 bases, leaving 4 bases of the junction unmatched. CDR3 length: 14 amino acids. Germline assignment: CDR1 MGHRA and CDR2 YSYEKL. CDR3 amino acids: CASSPQGAGTEAFF. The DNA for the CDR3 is TGCGCCAGCAGCCCACAGGGGGCGGGCACTGAAGCTTTCTTT.

CDR3 in amino acids: CATSPAGGQGAETQYF. Here the CDR3 DNA reads TGTGCCACTTCCCCCGCTGGGGGACAGGGGGCAGAGACCCAGTACTTC. This chain links TRBV5-4 with TRBJ2-5, with 12 bases lining up with TRBD1. Germline CDR1 is SGHNT and CDR2 is YYREEE (reference sequence). The CDR3 consists of 16 residues. After removal of 9 bases from V and 4 bases from J, the junction contained 13 bases not matched to a gene.

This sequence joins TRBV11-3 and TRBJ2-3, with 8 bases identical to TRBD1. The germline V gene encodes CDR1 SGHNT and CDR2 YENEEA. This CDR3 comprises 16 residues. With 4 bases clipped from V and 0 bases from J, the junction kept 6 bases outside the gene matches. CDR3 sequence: CASSSRTGISTDTQYF. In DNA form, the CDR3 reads TGTGCCAGCAGCTCAAGGACAGGGATTAGCACAGATACGCAGTATTTT.

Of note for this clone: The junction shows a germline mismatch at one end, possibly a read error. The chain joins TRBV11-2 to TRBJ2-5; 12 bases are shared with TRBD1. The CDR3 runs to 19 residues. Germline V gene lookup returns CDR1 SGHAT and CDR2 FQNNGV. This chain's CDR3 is CASNLLRGPGQGALETQYF. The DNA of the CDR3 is TGTGCCAGCAACTTACTTAGGGGCCCGGGACAGGGGGCGTTGGAGACCCAGTACTTC.

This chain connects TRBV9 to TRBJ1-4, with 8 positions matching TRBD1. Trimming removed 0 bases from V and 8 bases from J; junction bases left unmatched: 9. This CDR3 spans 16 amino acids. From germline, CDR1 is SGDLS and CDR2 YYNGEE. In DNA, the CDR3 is TGTGCCAGCAGCGTAGGAATTGGACAGGGCATCGAAAAACTGTTTTTT. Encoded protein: CASSVGIGQGIEKLFF.

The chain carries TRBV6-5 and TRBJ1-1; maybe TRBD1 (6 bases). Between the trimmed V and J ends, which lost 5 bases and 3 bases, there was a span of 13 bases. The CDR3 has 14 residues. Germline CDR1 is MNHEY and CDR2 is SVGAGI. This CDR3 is CASSPQGPYTEAFF. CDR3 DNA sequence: TGTGCCAGCAGTCCCCAGGGGCCCTACACTGAAGCTTTCTTT.

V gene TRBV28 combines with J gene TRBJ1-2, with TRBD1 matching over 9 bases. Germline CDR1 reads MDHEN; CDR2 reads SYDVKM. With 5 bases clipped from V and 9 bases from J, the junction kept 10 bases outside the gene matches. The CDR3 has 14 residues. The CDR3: CASSTTGGSSSYTF. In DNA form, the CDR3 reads TGTGCCAGCAGTACTACAGGGGGCTCTTCGAGCTACACCTTC.

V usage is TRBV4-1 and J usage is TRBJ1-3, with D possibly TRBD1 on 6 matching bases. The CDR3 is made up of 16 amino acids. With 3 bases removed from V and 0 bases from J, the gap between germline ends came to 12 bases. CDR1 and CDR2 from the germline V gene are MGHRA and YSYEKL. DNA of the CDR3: TGCGCCAGCAGCCAGGGTGGACAGAGCTCTGGAAACACCATATATTTT. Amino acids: CASSQGGQSSGNTIYF.

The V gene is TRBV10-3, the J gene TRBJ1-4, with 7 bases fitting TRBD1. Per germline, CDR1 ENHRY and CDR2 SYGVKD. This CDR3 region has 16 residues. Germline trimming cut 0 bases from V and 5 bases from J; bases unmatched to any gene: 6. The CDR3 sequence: CAISESRGQLNEKLFF. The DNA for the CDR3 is TGTGCCATCAGTGAGTCGAGGGGACAGCTGAATGAAAAACTGTTTTTT.

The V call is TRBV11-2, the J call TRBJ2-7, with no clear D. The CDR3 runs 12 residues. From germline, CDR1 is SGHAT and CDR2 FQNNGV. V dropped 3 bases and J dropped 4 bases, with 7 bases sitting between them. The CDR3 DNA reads TGTGCCAGCAGCTTTAAGGAGTACGAGCAGTACTTC. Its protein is CASSFKEYEQYF.

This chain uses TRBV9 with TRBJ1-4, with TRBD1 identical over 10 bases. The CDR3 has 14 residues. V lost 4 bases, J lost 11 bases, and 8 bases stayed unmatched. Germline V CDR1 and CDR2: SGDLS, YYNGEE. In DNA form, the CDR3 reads TGTGCCAGCAGCCCGTCCCGGACAGGGGGGAAACTGTTTTTT. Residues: CASSPSRTGGKLFF. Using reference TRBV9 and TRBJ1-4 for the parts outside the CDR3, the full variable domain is DSGVTQTPKHLITATGQRVTLRCSPRSGDLSVYWYQQSLDQGLQFLIQYYNGEERAKGNILERFSAQQFPDLHSELNLSSLELGDSALYFCASSPSRTGGKLFFGSGTQLSVL.

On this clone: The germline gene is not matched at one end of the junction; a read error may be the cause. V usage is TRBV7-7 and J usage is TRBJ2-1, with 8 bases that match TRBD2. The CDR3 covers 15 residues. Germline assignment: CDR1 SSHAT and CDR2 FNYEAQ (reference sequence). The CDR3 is CASSLDGGVDNEQFF. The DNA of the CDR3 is TGTGCTAGCAGCTTGGACGGGGGGGTCGACAATGAGCAGTTCTTC.

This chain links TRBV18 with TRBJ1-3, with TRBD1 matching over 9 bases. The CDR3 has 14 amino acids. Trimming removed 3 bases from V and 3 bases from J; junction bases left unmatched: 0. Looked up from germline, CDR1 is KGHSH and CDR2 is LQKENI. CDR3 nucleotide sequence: TGTGCCAGCTCACCGGACAGGGGTGGAAACACCATATATTTT. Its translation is CASSPDRGGNTIYF.

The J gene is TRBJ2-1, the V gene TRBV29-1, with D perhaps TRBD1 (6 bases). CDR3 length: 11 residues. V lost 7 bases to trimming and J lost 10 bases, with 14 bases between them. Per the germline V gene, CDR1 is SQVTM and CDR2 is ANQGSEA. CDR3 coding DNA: TGCAGCGCCTACGGACAGTCGGAGCAGTTCTTC. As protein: CSAYGQSEQFF.